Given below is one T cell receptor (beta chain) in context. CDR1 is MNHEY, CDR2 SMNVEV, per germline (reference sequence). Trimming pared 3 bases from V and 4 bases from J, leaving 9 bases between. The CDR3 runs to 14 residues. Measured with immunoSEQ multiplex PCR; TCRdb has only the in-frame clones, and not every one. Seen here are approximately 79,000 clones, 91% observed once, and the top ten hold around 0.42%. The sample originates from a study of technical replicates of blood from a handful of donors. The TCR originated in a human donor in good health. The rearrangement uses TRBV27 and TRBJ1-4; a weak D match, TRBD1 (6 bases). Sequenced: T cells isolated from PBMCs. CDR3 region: CASSLQGNNEKLFF. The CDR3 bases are TGTGCCAGCAGTTTGCAGGGGAATAATGAAAAACTGTTTTTT. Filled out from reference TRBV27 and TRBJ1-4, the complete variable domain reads EAQVTQNPRYLITVTGKKLTVTCSQNMNHEYMSWYRQDPGLGLRQIYYSMNVEVTDKGDVPEGYKVSRKEKRNFPLILESPSPNQTSLYFCASSLQGNNEKLFFGSGTQLSVL.